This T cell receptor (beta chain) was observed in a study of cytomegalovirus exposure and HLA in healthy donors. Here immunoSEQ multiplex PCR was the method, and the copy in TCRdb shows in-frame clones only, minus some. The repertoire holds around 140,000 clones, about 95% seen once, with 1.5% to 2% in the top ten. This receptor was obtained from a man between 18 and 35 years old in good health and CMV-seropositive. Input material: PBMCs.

CDR3 amino acids: CASSIGQGAREQYF. CDR3 coding DNA: TGTGCCAGTAGTATCGGACAGGGGGCGAGGGAGCAGTACTTC. This chain uses TRBV19 with TRBJ2-7; 11 bases align to TRBD1. Germline V CDR1 and CDR2: LNHDA, SQIVND (reference sequence). There are 14 residues in the CDR3. V dropped 3 bases and J dropped 7; count of bases not matched to a gene: 5.